The rows below give T cell receptor beta chains drawn from one sample of a study of blood T cell repertoires in COVID-19. TCRdb's copy holds only in-frame clones and misses some; the assay was immunoSEQ multiplex PCR. This table has a few hundred thousand clones, 75% to 90% appearing once. The sample was PBMCs or T cells enriched from blood (not recorded which). The origin of the receptors is a man aged 25 to 40 who had recovered from COVID-19. Each CDR3 is given with its conserved first and last residue. A D gene is named only where the DNA matches it firmly. A row's size may be missing; if present it is once, few, many or a size class.

J: TRBJ2-5; size: NA; D: NA; V: TRBV24-1; CDR3: CATSDSDRPTQETQYF; DNA: TGTGCCACCAGTGACAGTGACAGGCCGACCCAAGAGACCCAGTACTTC
J: TRBJ2-7; size: NA; D: TRBD1; V: TRBV30; CDR3: CAWTITGGEQYF; DNA: TGTGCCTGGACTATCACAGGGGGGGAGCAGTACTTC
J: TRBJ2-3; size: NA; D: TRBD2; V: TRBV3-1/TRBV3-2; CDR3: CASSQGLAGVTQYF; DNA: TGTGCCAGCAGCCAGGGACTAGCGGGGGTTACGCAGTATTTT
J: TRBJ1-5; size: once; D: NA; V: TRBV3-1/TRBV3-2; CDR3: CASSSMAGGQPQHF; DNA: TGTGCCAGCAGCTCAATGGCCGGGGGACAGCCCCAGCATTTT
J: TRBJ1-5; size: NA; D: TRBD1; V: TRBV6-5; CDR3: CASSYRTGDQPQHF; DNA: TGTGCCAGCAGTTATAGGACAGGGGATCAGCCCCAGCATTTT
J: TRBJ2-7; size: NA; D: NA; V: TRBV27; CDR3: CASSFRPGGGEQYF; DNA: TGTGCCAGCAGCTTCCGCCCAGGTGGGGGGGAGCAGTACTTC
J: TRBJ1-2; size: NA; D: NA; V: TRBV19; CDR3: CASSMGDYGYTF; DNA: TGTGCCAGTAGTATGGGAGATTATGGCTACACCTTC
J: TRBJ1-6; size: NA; D: NA; V: TRBV5-4; CDR3: CASSFDRDNSPLHF; DNA: TGTGCCAGCAGCTTCGACAGAGATAATTCACCCCTCCACTTT
J: TRBJ1-1; size: NA; D: NA; V: TRBV15; CDR3: CATSSHREVPEAFF; DNA: TGTGCCACCAGCAGTCACCGGGAGGTCCCTGAAGCTTTCTTT
J: TRBJ1-1; size: NA; D: NA; V: TRBV7-9; CDR3: CASSLVKQATEAFF; DNA: TGTGCCAGCAGCTTAGTTAAACAGGCCACTGAAGCTTTCTTT
J: TRBJ1-1; size: NA; D: NA; V: TRBV19; CDR3: CASSPDSKGGNTEAFF; DNA: TGTGCCAGTAGTCCTGACAGCAAGGGAGGGAACACTGAAGCTTTCTTT
J: TRBJ1-2; size: NA; D: NA; V: TRBV9; CDR3: CASSFLPEYGYTF; DNA: TGTGCCAGCAGCTTTCTCCCGGAGTATGGCTACACCTTC
J: TRBJ2-6; size: NA; D: NA; V: TRBV9; CDR3: CASSVRAGANVLTF; DNA: TGTGCCAGCAGCGTGAGAGCTGGGGCCAACGTCCTGACTTTC
J: TRBJ2-1; size: NA; D: TRBD2; V: TRBV7-6; CDR3: CASSLVSAGGNNEQFF; DNA: TGTGCCAGCAGCTTAGTATCTGCGGGGGGAAACAATGAGCAGTTCTTC
J: TRBJ1-4; size: NA; D: NA; V: TRBV7-9; CDR3: CASKATGEKLFF; DNA: TGTGCCAGCAAAGCTACAGGTGAAAAACTGTTTTTT
J: TRBJ2-1; size: NA; D: NA; V: TRBV7-2; CDR3: CASRTSSYNEQFF; DNA: TGTGCCAGCAGGACTAGCTCCTACAATGAGCAGTTCTTC
J: TRBJ1-5; size: NA; D: NA; V: TRBV27; CDR3: CASREQYTQPQHF; DNA: TGTGCCAGCAGGGAACAGTATACTCAGCCCCAGCATTTT
J: TRBJ2-1; size: NA; D: TRBD2; V: TRBV27; CDR3: CASSLAGGFYNEQFF; DNA: TGTGCCAGCAGTCTAGCGGGGGGCTTCTACAATGAGCAGTTCTTC
J: TRBJ2-1; size: NA; D: TRBD1; V: TRBV24-1; CDR3: CATSDPQGARDEQFF; DNA: TGTGCCACCAGTGATCCACAGGGGGCTAGGGATGAGCAGTTCTTC
J: TRBJ2-1; size: NA; D: NA; V: TRBV9; CDR3: CASSVTGKQFF; DNA: TGTGCCAGCAGCGTAACGGGAAAGCAGTTCTTC
J: TRBJ1-5; size: NA; D: TRBD1; V: TRBV12-5; CDR3: CASADEDRMYSNQPQHF; DNA: TGTGCTAGTGCCGACGAGGACAGGATGTATAGCAATCAGCCCCAGCATTTT
J: TRBJ1-4; size: NA; D: NA; V: TRBV5-1; CDR3: CASSLGFGDEKLFF; DNA: TGCGCCAGCAGTTTAGGGTTCGGGGATGAAAAACTGTTTTTT
J: TRBJ2-2; size: few; D: NA; V: TRBV19; CDR3: CASSTGMNTGELFF; DNA: TGTGCCAGTAGTACAGGGATGAACACCGGGGAGCTGTTTTTT
J: TRBJ2-7; size: NA; D: NA; V: TRBV13; CDR3: CASSPSTGLGLTTYEQYF; DNA: TGTGCCAGCAGCCCTAGTACCGGACTGGGACTGACCACCTACGAGCAGTACTTC
J: TRBJ2-3; size: NA; D: NA; V: TRBV5-4; CDR3: CASSLVSGLGTDTQYF; DNA: TGTGCCAGCAGCTTGGTTTCAGGGCTGGGCACAGATACGCAGTATTTT
J: TRBJ1-2; size: NA; D: NA; V: TRBV5-5; CDR3: CASSLIGSRSSYGYTF; DNA: TGTGCCAGCAGCTTGATCGGGAGCCGTAGTTCTTATGGCTACACCTTC
J: TRBJ1-1; size: NA; D: NA; V: TRBV2; CDR3: CASSGGPGRGTEAFF; DNA: TGTGCCAGCAGTGGGGGCCCCGGGAGGGGCACTGAAGCTTTCTTT
J: TRBJ1-2; size: NA; D: NA; V: TRBV12-3/TRBV12-4; CDR3: CASSKPTALGTF; DNA: TGTGCCAGCAGTAAACCGACAGCCTTAGGGACCTTC
J: TRBJ1-5; size: NA; D: NA; V: TRBV2; CDR3: CASRRAGISNQPQHF; DNA: TGTGCCAGCAGACGAGCAGGGATCAGCAATCAGCCCCAGCATTTT
J: TRBJ1-2; size: NA; D: NA; V: TRBV6-4; CDR3: CASSDSSSYGYTF; DNA: TGTGCCAGCAGTGACAGTTCGAGCTATGGCTACACCTTC
J: TRBJ1-1; size: NA; D: NA; V: TRBV7-3; CDR3: CASSLTGTSNTEAFF; DNA: TGTGCCAGCAGTCTCACCGGGACAAGTAACACTGAAGCTTTCTTT
J: TRBJ2-3; size: NA; D: TRBD1; V: TRBV15; CDR3: CATSTALGQGSDTQYF; DNA: TGTGCCACCAGCACGGCCCTCGGACAGGGGTCAGATACGCAGTATTTT
J: TRBJ1-5; size: NA; D: NA; V: TRBV19; CDR3: CASSIELHSNQPQHF; DNA: TGTGCCAGTAGTATAGAACTACATAGCAATCAGCCCCAGCATTTT
J: TRBJ1-1; size: few; D: NA; V: TRBV21-1; CDR3: CASSKGQGSMNTEAFF; DNA: TGTGCCAGCAGCAAGGGACAGGGATCTATGAACACTGAAGCTTTCTTT
J: TRBJ2-2; size: NA; D: NA; V: TRBV5-1; CDR3: CASSLVASANTGELFF; DNA: TGCGCCAGCAGCTTGGTAGCCAGCGCGAACACCGGGGAGCTGTTTTTT
J: TRBJ1-5; size: NA; D: NA; V: TRBV19; CDR3: CASSEDRTNQPQHF; DNA: TGTGCCAGTAGTGAAGACAGAACCAATCAGCCCCAGCATTTT
J: TRBJ1-1; size: NA; D: NA; V: TRBV7-9; CDR3: CASSITGNTEAFF; DNA: TGTGCCAGCAGCATAACAGGTAACACTGAAGCTTTCTTT
J: TRBJ2-7; size: NA; D: NA; V: TRBV6-5; CDR3: CASSYQNRGLYEQYF; DNA: TGTGCCAGCAGTTACCAGAATAGGGGTCTCTACGAGCAGTACTTC
J: TRBJ1-2; size: NA; D: TRBD1; V: TRBV12-3/TRBV12-4; CDR3: CASSPGQGYGYTF; DNA: TGTGCCAGCAGTCCGGGACAGGGATATGGCTACACCTTC
J: TRBJ1-2; size: NA; D: NA; V: TRBV30; CDR3: CAWSVPGLDYGYTF; DNA: TGTGCCTGGAGTGTACCAGGGCTAGACTATGGCTACACCTTC
J: TRBJ2-2; size: few; D: TRBD1; V: TRBV7-2; CDR3: CASSLGQGANTGELFF; DNA: TGTGCCAGCAGCCTGGGACAGGGGGCGAACACCGGGGAGCTGTTTTTT
J: TRBJ1-1; size: NA; D: NA; V: TRBV29-1; CDR3: CSVNNRVNTEAFF; DNA: TGCAGCGTTAATAACAGAGTGAACACTGAAGCTTTCTTT
J: TRBJ2-1; size: NA; D: NA; V: TRBV29-1; CDR3: CSVQHRVNEQFF; DNA: TGCAGCGTCCAGCACAGGGTTAATGAGCAGTTCTTC
J: TRBJ1-6; size: NA; D: NA; V: TRBV6-5; CDR3: CASSLGARSPLHF; DNA: TGTGCCAGCAGCCTAGGGGCTAGATCACCCCTCCACTTT
J: TRBJ1-2; size: NA; D: TRBD1; V: TRBV5-6; CDR3: CASSLDPGQGRSYGYTF; DNA: TGTGCCAGCAGCTTAGACCCGGGACAGGGGAGGAGCTATGGCTACACCTTC
J: TRBJ1-5; size: NA; D: NA; V: TRBV27; CDR3: CASSSLPSNQPQHF; DNA: TGTGCCAGCAGTTCACTCCCTAGCAATCAGCCCCAGCATTTT
J: TRBJ2-2; size: NA; D: TRBD2; V: TRBV3-1/TRBV3-2; CDR3: CASSPGGTGELFF; DNA: TGTGCCAGCAGCCCCGGGGGGACCGGGGAGCTGTTTTTT
J: TRBJ2-5; size: many; D: NA; V: TRBV19; CDR3: CASSIGSQETQYF; DNA: TGTGCCAGTAGTATAGGCAGCCAAGAGACCCAGTACTTC
J: TRBJ2-5; size: NA; D: NA; V: TRBV11-2; CDR3: CASSPAPTSETQYF; DNA: TGTGCCAGCAGCCCAGCGCCGACTAGTGAGACCCAGTACTTC
J: TRBJ1-5; size: NA; D: NA; V: TRBV7-2; CDR3: CASSLVGGGNQPQHF; DNA: TGTGCCAGCAGCTTAGTAGGCGGTGGCAATCAGCCCCAGCATTTT
J: TRBJ1-2; size: NA; D: NA; V: TRBV19; CDR3: CASSQQGGGGYTF; DNA: TGTGCCAGTAGTCAGCAGGGAGGAGGTGGCTACACCTTC
J: TRBJ2-7; size: NA; D: TRBD1; V: TRBV15; CDR3: CATSREGTGVYEQYF; DNA: TGTGCCACCAGCAGAGAAGGGACAGGCGTCTACGAGCAGTACTTC
J: TRBJ2-7; size: NA; D: TRBD1; V: TRBV13; CDR3: CASSILTGTVRDEQYF; DNA: TGTGCCAGCAGCATACTAACCGGGACAGTCCGGGACGAGCAGTACTTC
J: TRBJ2-7; size: few; D: NA; V: TRBV10-3; CDR3: CAVGQTYEQYF; DNA: TGTGCCGTGGGACAAACCTACGAGCAGTACTTC
J: TRBJ2-3; size: NA; D: NA; V: TRBV6-2/TRBV6-3; CDR3: CASSYVAGFRDHTQYF; DNA: TGTGCCAGCAGTTACGTCGCGGGGTTTCGTGACCATACGCAGTATTTT
J: TRBJ1-1; size: NA; D: NA; V: TRBV25-1; CDR3: CASRTDPWGAEAFF; DNA: TGTGCCAGCAGAACCGACCCTTGGGGGGCTGAAGCTTTCTTT